Listed here are 9 T cell receptor beta chains from one sample, sequenced in a study of T cells in localized non-small cell lung cancer. Using immunoSEQ multiplex PCR, the repertoire was profiled, and TCRdb retains in-frame clones only, with some absent. Seen here are fewer than 20,000 clones, around 83% observed once, and the top ten hold around a third. Sequencing was performed on peripheral blood, taken before any cancer treatment. These receptors were collected from a male donor aged 60 or older with stage III lung adenocarcinoma.

This chain joins TRBV5-6 and TRBJ1-4, with D hard to call. The CDR3 has 14 residues. Trimming took 2 bases from V and 9 from J, leaving 14 bases between them. CDR1 is SGHDT, CDR2 YYEEEE, per germline. CDR3 residues: CASSFKKESKKLFF. The CDR3 nucleotides are TGTGCCAGCAGCTTTAAGAAAGAAAGCAAAAAACTGTTTTTT.

The rearrangement uses TRBV30 and TRBJ1-2; D is undetermined. The CDR3 length is 14 residues. Germline V CDR1 and CDR2: GTSNPN, SVGIG (reference sequence). V gave up 0 bases and J gave up 0 bases, with 8 bases separating them. The CDR3 protein is CAWSVYRANYGYTF. CDR3 bases: TGTGCCTGGAGTGTATACAGAGCTAACTATGGCTACACCTTC.

This sequence joins TRBV6-5 and TRBJ2-2, with unresolved D. Trimming took off 7 bases at V and 0 bases at J, with 9 bases between the two ends. Per the germline V gene, CDR1 is MNHEY and CDR2 is SVGAGI. The CDR3 loop spans 14 amino acids. This chain's CDR3 is CASNVGPNTGELFF. The CDR3 DNA reads TGTGCCAGCAACGTCGGGCCGAACACCGGGGAGCTGTTTTTT.

This CDR3 reads CASSPRGTGNNEQFF. In DNA, the CDR3 is TGCGCCAGCAGCCCCAGGGGGACAGGGAACAATGAGCAGTTCTTC. V usage is TRBV5-1 and J usage is TRBJ2-1; 9 bases line up with TRBD1. The germline V gene has CDR1 SGHRS and CDR2 YFSETQ. The CDR3 length is 15 residues. V dropped 4 bases and J dropped 5; count of bases not matched to a gene: 7.

The chain carries TRBV5-1 and TRBJ2-7; TRBD1 agrees at 8 bases. CDR3 size: 13 residues. Germline-derived CDR1 and CDR2 are SGHRS and YFSETQ. With 5 bases clipped from V and 3 bases from J, the junction kept 4 bases outside the gene matches. CDR3 protein: CASRDTGGYEQYF. The DNA for the CDR3 is TGCGCCAGCAGGGATACAGGGGGCTACGAGCAGTACTTC.

This clone was recorded a few times. Here the CDR3 reads CASSRQGSYEQYF. Written as DNA, the CDR3 is TGTGCCAGCAGTCGACAGGGTTCCTACGAGCAGTACTTC. The chain joins TRBV6-6 to TRBJ2-7; 7 nucleotides align to TRBD1. From germline, CDR1 is MNHNY and CDR2 SVGAGI (reference sequence). CDR3 length: 13 residues. The junction had 2 bases not matched to a gene; V was cut back by 5 bases and J by 1 base.

The chain recombines TRBV2 with TRBJ2-5; 11 bases fit TRBD1. Germline assignment: CDR1 SNHLY and CDR2 FYNNEI. CDR3 length equals 11 residues. The J segment lost 11 bases and the V segment lost 11 bases, leaving 7 bases of the junction unmatched. DNA of the CDR3: TGTGCCGTCGGGACAGGGGGAGAGCAGTACTTC. Amino acid sequence: CAVGTGGEQYF.

The rearrangement links TRBV5-1 to TRBJ1-1, with D tentatively TRBD1 (6 bases). Germline values: CDR1 SGHRS, CDR2 YFSETQ. Trimming pared 5 bases from V and 1 base from J, leaving 9 bases between. The CDR3 has 13 residues. Here the CDR3 reads CASRQQGNTEAFF. CDR3 sequence (DNA): TGCGCCAGCAGACAACAGGGGAACACTGAAGCTTTCTTT.

On this clone itself: This same CDR3 is encoded by further DNA sequences in the sample. The CDR3 loop is CASSPGPLGSYGYTF. DNA for the CDR3: TGTGCCAGCAGTCCAGGACCTCTCGGGTCCTACGGCTACACCTTC. The rearrangement joins TRBV6-4 to TRBJ1-2; the D is unclear. V was pared by 5 bases and J by 8 bases, with 21 bases between. CDR1 is MRHNA, CDR2 SNTAGT, per germline. This CDR3 spans 15 amino acids.